The 5 T cell receptor beta chains below were found in one sample sequenced in a study of T cell responses to AZD1222 COVID-19 vaccine. Method: immunoSEQ multiplex PCR; TCRdb's copy keeps in-frame clones and lacks some. The table shows roughly 150,000 clones, with about 89% occurring only once. The sample in question was peripheral blood, obtained on day 0 of AZD1222 vaccination. These receptors all come from an adult in good health.

This chain links TRBV7-2 with TRBJ2-3; 9 bases are shared with TRBD2. The CDR3 sequence is 17 residues long. V shed 4 bases, J shed 3 bases, and the junction held 11 bases outside the gene matches. Germline CDR1 reads SGHTA; CDR2 reads FQGNSA. The CDR3 DNA sequence: TGTGCCAGCAGCTCCAGCGGGAGGCCCGCCAAAACAGATACGCAGTATTTT. It is translated as CASSSSGRPAKTDTQYF. The whole variable domain, remainder taken from reference TRBV7-2 and TRBJ2-3, is GAGVSQSPSNKVTEKGKDVELRCDPISGHTALYWYRQSLGQGLEFLIYFQGNSAPDKSGLPSDRFSAERTGGSVSTLTIQRTQQEDSAVYLCASSSSGRPAKTDTQYFGPGTRLTVL.

Here the CDR3 DNA reads TGTGCCAGCCGCCCGGGCAGGACAAATCAGCCCCAGCATTTT. It codes for CASRPGRTNQPQHF. The J gene is TRBJ1-5, the V gene TRBV6-5; D perhaps matches TRBD1 (5 bases). Deletions cut 8 bases from V and 4 bases from J, with 15 bases between. Germline CDR1 MNHEY, CDR2 SVGAGI. The CDR3 is 14 residues long.

Here the CDR3 reads CASTQGTGELFF. CDR3 bases: TGTGCCAGCACTCAGGGTACCGGGGAGCTGTTTTTT. This chain joins TRBV28 and TRBJ2-2, with D possibly matching TRBD1 (5 bases). V was shortened by 7 bases and J by 5 bases, with 8 bases between the two germline ends. The CDR3 extends over 12 amino acids. The germline V gene has CDR1 MDHEN and CDR2 SYDVKM.

J is TRBJ1-2 and V is TRBV6-5, with D perhaps TRBD1 (5 bases). The V and J ends lost 0 bases and 8 bases respectively, with 13 bases between them. This CDR3 spans 14 amino acids. The germline V gene encodes CDR1 MNHEY and CDR2 SVGAGI. CDR3 coding DNA: TGTGCCAGCAGTTACTCTGTGGGGGGTCGAGGCTACACCTTC. Residues: CASSYSVGGRGYTF.

V is TRBV9 and J is TRBJ2-2; D is possibly TRBD1 (6 bases). V lost 0 bases to trimming and J lost 0 bases, with 9 bases between them. This CDR3 spans 16 amino acids. Germline V gives CDR1 SGDLS, CDR2 YYNGEE. CDR3 region: CASSVEQGANTGELFF. CDR3 DNA: TGTGCCAGCAGCGTAGAACAGGGTGCGAACACCGGGGAGCTGTTTTTT.